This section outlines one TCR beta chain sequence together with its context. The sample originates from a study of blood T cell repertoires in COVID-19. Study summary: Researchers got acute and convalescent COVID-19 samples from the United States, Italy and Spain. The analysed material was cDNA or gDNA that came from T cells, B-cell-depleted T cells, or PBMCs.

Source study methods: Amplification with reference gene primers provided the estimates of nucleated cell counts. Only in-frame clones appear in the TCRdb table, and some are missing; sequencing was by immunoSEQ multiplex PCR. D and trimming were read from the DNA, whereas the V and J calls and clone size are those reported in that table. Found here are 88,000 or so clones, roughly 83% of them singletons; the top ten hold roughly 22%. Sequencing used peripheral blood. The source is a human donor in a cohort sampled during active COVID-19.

The CDR3 DNA reads as TGTGCCAGTGCGGGGGTCTCTGGGGCCAACGTCCTGACTTTC. It codes for CASAGVSGANVLTF. The V call is TRBV5-8, the J call TRBJ2-6; TRBD2 matches at 7 bases. The CDR3 totals 14 residues. Germline-derived CDR1 and CDR2 are SGHTS and YDEGEE. The J segment lost 0 bases and the V segment lost 8 bases, leaving 2 bases of the junction unmatched.